This T cell receptor (beta chain) came from a study of T cell responses to AZD1222 COVID-19 vaccine. Sequenced by immunoSEQ multiplex PCR; TCRdb stores in-frame clones only, minus some. The table has 130,000 or so clones, more than 90% seen once. Notes on the study in general: Receipt of two AZD1222 doses was followed by a rise in Spike-specific TCR breadth and depth.

This clone was found once. Antigen: not known. The sequence came from an adult who received the AZD1222 COVID-19 vaccine. The sample in question was peripheral blood, obtained 28 days after the second AZD1222 dose.

The CDR3 DNA sequence: TGTGCCAGTAGTAATCTAGGACAGAATAACTATGGCTACACCTTC. Translated: CASSNLGQNNYGYTF. This sequence joins TRBV19 and TRBJ1-2; maybe TRBD1 (6 bases). Germline CDR1 reads LNHDA; CDR2 reads SQIVND (reference sequence). The CDR3 consists of 15 residues. V shed 4 bases and J shed 1 base, with 13 bases lying between them.